What follows describes a single T cell receptor beta chain. Its cognate antigen has yet to be identified. The sample holds no much larger clone one base away, and base qualities are not on file. This record comes from a study of shared clonotypes between healthy human individuals (dated by TCRdb to the early 2020s). About the study as a whole: Two women and a few men aged 18 to 49 years were included in the cohort. For each donor, CD4 naive and CD4 memory were each given three plates, CD8 naive was given two plates, and CD8 memory was given one plate. Between about 0.8 and 9 billion PBMCs per donor were obtained by leukapheresis. Libraries were prepared and TCR repertoires were sequenced by different laboratories using diverse techniques, in order to increase sequencing depth and limit assay-specific biases. The study deeply sequenced blood TCR repertoires of about 5 healthy adults to estimate repertoire size and the extent of clonotype sharing between individuals. The study at large found these results: Based on pairwise subsampling, the degree of clonotype sharing among donors was expected to be affected by sequencing depth. Because the study included a small number of donors, the genetic and exposure-history diversity represented was limited. Across four donors, about 5% of naive CD4, around 3.3% of naive CD8, about 2% of memory CD4, and approximately 0.42% of memory CD8 clonotypes were shared. Only blood was sampled, and tissue TCR repertoires likely differ from those in blood. Naive subsets generally had larger estimated clonotype richness than memory subsets. Even with the large sequencing depth, rarefaction of the sorted-subset datasets indicated that sequencing was incomplete. Compared with non-shared clonotypes, clonotypes shared by all four sorted-subset donors had higher generation probabilities.

Using the deep immunoSEQ assay, multiplex PCR amplified TCR CDR3 regions from genomic DNA. Extracted genomic DNA from each cell subset was distributed evenly across all wells of several immunoSEQ 96-well plates, and each plate was treated as a replicate. For sorted subsets, 200 to 250 ng of genomic DNA, equivalent to 30,000 or so T cell genomes, went into each replicate PCR. Purified libraries were quantified with a Qubit 3.0 fluorometer, sized on a Bioanalyzer 2100, and re-quantified with the KAPA Library Quantification kit. Every immunoSEQ 96-well plate was sequenced on a separate single-read 150-cycle Illumina NextSeq 550 flow cell. The authors processed their data as follows. The immunoSEQ output contained only junctional sequences without quality scores, so filtering could not match that applied to full-length reads. Sequences were annotated with PyIR, a Python wrapper for IgBLAST v1.9, using IMGT germline references to assign V/J genes and CDR3. Reads were removed for weak V/J assignments (E-value above 1e-6), missing CDR3, stop codons, out-of-frame junctions, or ambiguous translated residues. V3J clonotypes were defined by identical inferred V gene, J gene, and CDR3 amino acid sequence. Percentage overlap between repertoires was calculated by dividing the number of shared unique clonotypes by the size of the smaller repertoire. Three approaches were used to assess repertoire richness: RTK rarefaction, the Chao1 estimator, and Recon v2.1 estimates of unobserved clonotypes. Generation probabilities were computed with OLGA for all TCRbeta clonotypes obtained by the gDNA method from a few donors. In TCRdb, the immuneACCESS table is reduced to in-frame sequences with V and J assigned. These tables do not hold every clone; where another copy was compared, an unresolved V gene accounts for under half, and the others remain unexplained. The V and J calls and clone size were taken over from that table, and D and trimming were inferred from the DNA. The sample table lists roughly 770,000 clones, about 96% of them with a count of one. The ten top clones hold around 0.21% of the sample.

CD8 naive samples were CD45RO-negative cells positively selected for CCR7, giving a CD45RA+CCR7+ population that excluded TemRA cells. Healthy HIV-negative adults with no recently reported acute infections or vaccinations were included as donors. All donors were Caucasian adults living in Nashville, Tennessee, USA. Blood was obtained by leukapheresis, after which PBMCs were separated by Ficoll-Histopaque density gradient centrifugation and cryopreserved in liquid nitrogen vapor phase. Analytical flow cytometry was used to check the purity and quantity of every magnetically sorted T cell population. Genomic DNA was isolated from every sorted fraction and measured by UV absorbance on a Nanodrop 2000c. CDR1 SGHKS and CDR2 YYEKEE are derived from the germline V gene (reference sequence). V gives up 4 bases and J gives up 5 bases, and the segment between their germline ends measures 22 bases. Counted from cysteine to phenylalanine, this CDR3 has 16 amino acids. The entry retains the CDR3 DNA only, 48 bases that are in frame from base 1.

The chain links TRBV5-5 with TRBJ2-7, with TRBD2 tentatively as D gene (6 bases match). Sequenced: naive CD8+ T cells sorted from blood. What this sample's cell subset or site label stands for: CD45RA+CCR7+. The receptor comes from a man in his thirties or forties in good health. This receptor carries the CDR3 CASSLAAQGLLDEQYF. The base sequence is TGTGCCAGCAGCCTCGCCGCCCAGGGACTCCTAGACGAGCAGTACTTC.